These T cell receptor beta chains were read from a single sample in a study of shared clonotypes between healthy human individuals. Using immunoSEQ multiplex PCR, the repertoire was profiled, and TCRdb retains in-frame clones only, with some absent. The sample holds around 2,000,000 clones, approximately 94% seen once. What was sequenced was naive CD8+ T cells from PBMCs. The receptors come from a man younger than 35 in good health. Some clones in this sample may be carry-over from other donors' samples. Each CDR3 is given with its conserved first and last residue. The order of the fields is clone size, CDR3 length, V gene, J gene, D gene, CDR3 DNA, CDR3 protein. D genes are given only for firm matches. Not every row has a clone size; where given, it reads once, few, many or a size class.

>.|14|TRBV9|TRBJ1-5|.
TGTGCCAGCAGCCCCACGGACGGCAATCAGCCCCAGCATTTT
CASSPTDGNQPQHF
>.|13|TRBV27|TRBJ2-1|.
TGTGCCAGCAGTTTGTTGCCGTACAATGAGCAGTTCTTC
CASSLLPYNEQFF
>.|15|TRBV6-5|TRBJ2-1|.
TGTGCCAGCAGTTATACGGAGGGGTTAATTAATGAGCAGTTCTTC
CASSYTEGLINEQFF
>.|15|TRBV14|TRBJ2-2|TRBD1
TGTGCCAGCAGCCACCCGGGACAGGGTCACGGGGAGCTGTTTTTT
CASSHPGQGHGELFF
>once|15|TRBV15|TRBJ1-2|.
TGTGCCACCAGCAGAGATTTGAGGGGCGTCTATGGCTACACCTTC
CATSRDLRGVYGYTF
>.|19|TRBV9|TRBJ1-2|.
TGTGCCAGCAGCGTATCGGGCGGACAGAGTGGGTTTAACCCGTGGGGCTACACCTTC
CASSVSGGQSGFNPWGYTF
>.|13|TRBV6-4|TRBJ1-4|.
TGTGCCAGCAGCCCCGGATGGGGGGAAAAACTGTTTTTT
CASSPGWGEKLFF
>.|12|TRBV29-1|TRBJ2-2|TRBD1
TGCACCTGTCAGGGGGCAACCGGGGAGCTGTTTTTT
CTCQGATGELFF
>few|16|TRBV4-1|TRBJ1-5|TRBD1
TGCGCCAGCAGCCACAGACCGGGACAGGGGAATCAGCCCCAGCATTTT
CASSHRPGQGNQPQHF
>.|16|TRBV7-2|TRBJ2-5|TRBD2
TGTGCCAGCAGCCCCCGGACTAGCGGGACGGAAGAGACCCAGTACTTC
CASSPRTSGTEETQYF
>.|18|TRBV29-1|TRBJ1-2|.
TGCAGCGTTGAAGTGAGAGGGAACCCCTACCCCGCTAACTATGGCTACACCTTC
CSVEVRGNPYPANYGYTF
>.|17|TRBV28|TRBJ2-2|.
TGTGCCAGCAGTACCTTGGACACCGAGGAGAGCACCGGGGAGCTGTTTTTT
CASSTLDTEESTGELFF
>.|11|TRBV6-5|TRBJ2-7|.
TGTGCCTCTGGCGTAGCCCACGAGCAGTACTTC
CASGVAHEQYF
>.|13|TRBV27|TRBJ2-1|.
TGTGCCAGCAGTTTTGGCAGGGGCGACGAGCAGTTCTTC
CASSFGRGDEQFF
>once|14|TRBV7-2|TRBJ2-7|TRBD2
TGTGCCAGCAGCTCTGGACTAGCGGGCGACGAGCAGTACTTC
CASSSGLAGDEQYF
>.|13|TRBV30|TRBJ2-7|.
TGTGCCTCCACGAAGCGTGAATCCTACGAGCAGTACTTC
CASTKRESYEQYF
>few|13|TRBV11-2|TRBJ1-2|.
TGTGCCAGCAGCTTAGAGTCGGGCTATGGCTACACCTTC
CASSLESGYGYTF
>.|18|TRBV7-9|TRBJ2-3|.
TGTGCCAGCAGCTTAGGGGGTACAGGGACGGCTAGCACAGATACGCAGTATTTT
CASSLGGTGTASTDTQYF
>.|15|TRBV27|TRBJ2-2|.
TGTGCCAGCAGTTTTATATTGGGGGAACCCGGGGAGCTGTTTTTT
CASSFILGEPGELFF